The source of this T cell receptor (beta chain) is a study of response to subunit inactivated influenza vaccine. This clonotype was counted a few times. Trimming removed 7 bases from V and 0 bases from J; junction bases left unmatched: 8. The CDR3 runs to 15 residues. Germline loops: CDR1 MNHEY, CDR2 SVGEGT. In TCRdb, the RT-PCR reads were re-called with MiXCR into one record per CDR3 protein. The data hold just under 550,000 distinct CDR3 sequences, with roughly 25% observed a single time. This sample was shared with a second study, whose subject was T cells expressing NK-cell markers. From that study: Researchers built TCR beta cDNA using 5'RACE template switching with UMIs. Sorted T-cell subsets CD3+CD56+NKG2C+, CD3+CD56+NKG2C- and CD3+CD56-NKG2C+ were TCR beta-sequenced. An anti-gamma-delta TCR antibody restricted sorting to alpha-beta TCR T cells in several experiments. Of the CD8+ T cells in about 6 donors, about 1.0-7.5% belonged to dominant NKG2C+ clonotypes.

The V call is TRBV6-2 or TRBV6-3, the J call TRBJ2-7; 8 bases fit TRBD2. The TCR comes from a man aged 50-59 years who received an inactivated influenza vaccine. The sequenced sample was CD4+ T cells sorted from PBMCs, obtained approximately 12 days after vaccination. DNA of the CDR3: TGTGCCAGCAACGCCGGCGGGAGGCCCTCCTACGAGCAGTACTTC. It specifies CASNAGGRPSYEQYF.